A selection of T cell receptor beta chains follows, all from one sample in a study of T cells expressing NK-cell markers. No DNA is given; TCRdb re-called the 5' RACE reads and lists each CDR3 protein once. The sample yields roughly 280,000 distinct CDR3 sequences, of which the top ten take up about 0.39%. The specimen sequenced was blood T cells: a sorted CD56 or NKG2C T cell subset, CD4+ or CD8+ T cells, or bulk PBMC T cells (not recorded which). Receptor source: a man aged 18 to 29 in good health. CDR3s include the opening cysteine and the closing phenylalanine or tryptophan.

J | V | CDR3
TRBJ2-7 | TRBV12-3/TRBV12-4 | CASRQDRRPSVYEQYF
TRBJ2-1 | TRBV20-1 | CSASGGSDNEQFF
TRBJ1-2 | TRBV7-9 | CASSSGQGARGYTF
TRBJ2-1 | TRBV4-1 | CASSQDWGGNNEQFF
TRBJ2-6 | TRBV4-2 | CASSQEEGTGGAGANVLTF
TRBJ2-1 | TRBV7-2 | CASSLTLLDREGFF
TRBJ2-7 | TRBV5-5 | CASSSGDTSYEQYF
TRBJ2-1 | TRBV6-6 | CASSYYYNEQFF
TRBJ2-2 | TRBV12-3/TRBV12-4 | CASSFSAGGGGTGELFF
TRBJ2-7 | TRBV3-1 | CASSLRAGGPISYEQYF
TRBJ2-1 | TRBV12-3/TRBV12-4 | CASSPNRGLGNEQFF
TRBJ2-3 | TRBV7-9 | CASSLAGRGDTQYF
TRBJ2-6 | TRBV18 | CASSPDSGSGANVLTF
TRBJ2-7 | TRBV11-2 | CASSVGEGPSTYEQYF
TRBJ2-5 | TRBV11-2 | CASSPLPGLRYF
TRBJ2-1 | TRBV10-1 | CASSELAYNEQFF
TRBJ1-2 | TRBV10-3 | CATRWRNYGYTF
TRBJ2-3 | TRBV12-3/TRBV12-4 | CASSFLAGVDTQYF
TRBJ1-5 | TRBV6-5 | CASSLGTGGNQPQHF
TRBJ2-1 | TRBV7-8 | CASSLGPGDYNEQFF
TRBJ2-2 | TRBV12-3/TRBV12-4 | CASSLLGELFF